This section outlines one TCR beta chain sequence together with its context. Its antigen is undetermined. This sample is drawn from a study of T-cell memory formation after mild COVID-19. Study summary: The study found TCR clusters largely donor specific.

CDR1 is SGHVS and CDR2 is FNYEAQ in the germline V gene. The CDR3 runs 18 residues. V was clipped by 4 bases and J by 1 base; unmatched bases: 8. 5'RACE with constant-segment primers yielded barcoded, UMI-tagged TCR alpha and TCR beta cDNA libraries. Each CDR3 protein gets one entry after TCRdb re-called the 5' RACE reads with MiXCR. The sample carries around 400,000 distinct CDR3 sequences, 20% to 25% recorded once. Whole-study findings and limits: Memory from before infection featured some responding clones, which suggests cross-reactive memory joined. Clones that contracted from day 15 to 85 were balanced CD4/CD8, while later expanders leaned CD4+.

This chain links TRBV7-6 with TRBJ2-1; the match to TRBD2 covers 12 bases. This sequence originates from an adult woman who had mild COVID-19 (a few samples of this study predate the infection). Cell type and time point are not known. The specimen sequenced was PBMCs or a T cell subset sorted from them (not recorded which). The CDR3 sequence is CASSSSLAGGDSYNEQFF. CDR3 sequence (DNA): TGTGCCAGCAGCTCAAGTCTAGCGGGAGGGGATTCCTACAATGAGCAGTTCTTC.